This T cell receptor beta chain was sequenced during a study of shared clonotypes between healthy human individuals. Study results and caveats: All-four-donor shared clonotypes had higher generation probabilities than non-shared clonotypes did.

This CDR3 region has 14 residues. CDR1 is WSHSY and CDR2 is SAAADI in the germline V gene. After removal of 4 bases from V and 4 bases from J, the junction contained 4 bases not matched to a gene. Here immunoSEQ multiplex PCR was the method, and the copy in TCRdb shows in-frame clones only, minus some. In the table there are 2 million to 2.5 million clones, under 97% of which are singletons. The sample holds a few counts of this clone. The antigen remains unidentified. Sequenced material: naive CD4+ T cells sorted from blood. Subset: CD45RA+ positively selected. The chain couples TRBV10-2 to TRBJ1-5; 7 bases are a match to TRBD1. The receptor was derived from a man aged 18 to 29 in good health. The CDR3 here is CASSGDRNNQPQHF. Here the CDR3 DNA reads TGCGCCAGCAGTGGGGACAGAAATAATCAGCCCCAGCATTTT.